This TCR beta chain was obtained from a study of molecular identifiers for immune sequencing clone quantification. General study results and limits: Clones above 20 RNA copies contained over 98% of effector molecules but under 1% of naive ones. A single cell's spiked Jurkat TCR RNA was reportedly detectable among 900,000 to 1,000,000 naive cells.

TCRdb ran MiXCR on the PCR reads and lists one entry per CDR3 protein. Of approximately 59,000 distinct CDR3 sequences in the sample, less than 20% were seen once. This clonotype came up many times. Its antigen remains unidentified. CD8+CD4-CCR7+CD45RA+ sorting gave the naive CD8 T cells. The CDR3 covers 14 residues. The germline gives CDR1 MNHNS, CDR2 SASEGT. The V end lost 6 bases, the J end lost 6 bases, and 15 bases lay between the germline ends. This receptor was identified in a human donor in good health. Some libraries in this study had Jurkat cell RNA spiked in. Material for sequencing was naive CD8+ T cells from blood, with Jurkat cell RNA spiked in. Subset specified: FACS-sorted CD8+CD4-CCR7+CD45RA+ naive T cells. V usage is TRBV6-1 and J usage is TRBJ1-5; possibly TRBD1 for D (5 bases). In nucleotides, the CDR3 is TGTGCCAGCAGAACCGGGGCTATCGGTCAGCCCCAGCATTTT. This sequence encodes CASRTGAIGQPQHF.